This TCR beta chain stems from a study of response to subunit inactivated influenza vaccine. This clonotype came up many times. Its antigen is undetermined. MiXCR, applied by TCRdb to the RT-PCR reads, yields one record per CDR3 protein. Of 430,000 or so distinct CDR3 sequences listed, over 9.5% are singletons. Germline CDR1 SGDLS, CDR2 YYNGEE. The V end lost 0 bases, the J end lost 5 bases, and 8 bases lay between the germline ends. The CDR3 sequence is 13 residues long. Study outcomes and limitations: Authors suggested each seasonal flu vaccination may recruit only limited numbers of new T cells.

The sample here was PBMCs from blood, taken about 6 weeks after vaccination. The chain recombines TRBV9 with TRBJ2-5, with unresolved D. This receptor was obtained from a man aged 50 to 59 who received an inactivated influenza vaccine. The DNA for the CDR3 is TGTGCCAGCAGCGTAGGGACGGAGGAGACCCAGTACTTC. Encoded protein: CASSVGTEETQYF.